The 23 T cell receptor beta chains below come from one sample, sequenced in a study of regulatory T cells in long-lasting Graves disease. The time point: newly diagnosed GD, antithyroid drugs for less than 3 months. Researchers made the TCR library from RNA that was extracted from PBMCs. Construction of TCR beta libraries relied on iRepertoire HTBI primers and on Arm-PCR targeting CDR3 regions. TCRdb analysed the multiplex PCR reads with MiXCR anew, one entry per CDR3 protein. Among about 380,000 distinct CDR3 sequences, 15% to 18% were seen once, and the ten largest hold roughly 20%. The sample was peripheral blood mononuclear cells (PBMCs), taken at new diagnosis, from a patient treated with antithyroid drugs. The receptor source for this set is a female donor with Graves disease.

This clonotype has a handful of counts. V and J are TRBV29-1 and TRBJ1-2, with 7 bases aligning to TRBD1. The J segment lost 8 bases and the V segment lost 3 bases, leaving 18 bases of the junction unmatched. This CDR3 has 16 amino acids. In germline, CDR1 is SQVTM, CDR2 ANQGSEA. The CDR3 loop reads CSVDSFAAGGFGGYTF. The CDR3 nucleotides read TGCAGCGTTGATTCATTTGCGGCAGGGGGTTTCGGGGGCTACACCTTC.

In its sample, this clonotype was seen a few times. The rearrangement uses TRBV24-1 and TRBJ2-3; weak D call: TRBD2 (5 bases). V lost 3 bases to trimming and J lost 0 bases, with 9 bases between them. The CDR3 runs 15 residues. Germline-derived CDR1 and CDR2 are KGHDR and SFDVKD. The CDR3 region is CATSDRRTSTDTQYF. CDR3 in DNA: TGTGCCACCAGTGATCGCAGGACTAGCACAGATACGCAGTATTTT.

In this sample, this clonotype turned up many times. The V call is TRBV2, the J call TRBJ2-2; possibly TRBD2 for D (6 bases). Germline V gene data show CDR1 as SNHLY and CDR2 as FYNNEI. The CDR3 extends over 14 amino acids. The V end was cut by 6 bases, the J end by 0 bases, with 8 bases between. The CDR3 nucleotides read TGTGCCAGCAGCGGGACTCCGAACACCGGGGAGCTGTTTTTT. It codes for CASSGTPNTGELFF. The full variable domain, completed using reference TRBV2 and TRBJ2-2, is EPEVTQTPSHQVTQMGQEVILRCVPISNHLYFYWYRQILGQKVEFLVSFYNNEISEKSEIFDDQFSVERPDGSNFTLKIRSTKLEDSAMYFCASSGTPNTGELFFGEGSRLTVL.

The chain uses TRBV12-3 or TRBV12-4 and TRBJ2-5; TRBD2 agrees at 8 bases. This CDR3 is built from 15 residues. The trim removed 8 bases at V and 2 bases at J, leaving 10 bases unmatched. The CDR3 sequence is CASSRGLAEQETQYF. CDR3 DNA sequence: TGTGCCAGCTCCCGAGGACTAGCCGAACAAGAGACCCAGTACTTC.

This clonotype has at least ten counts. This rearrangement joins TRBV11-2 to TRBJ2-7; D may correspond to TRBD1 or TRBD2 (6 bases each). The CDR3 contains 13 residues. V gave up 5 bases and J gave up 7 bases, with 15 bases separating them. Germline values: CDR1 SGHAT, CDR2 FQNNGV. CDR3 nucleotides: TGTGCCAGCAGCCCCCCAGAGGGGGGTGAGCAGTACTTC. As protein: CASSPPEGGEQYF.

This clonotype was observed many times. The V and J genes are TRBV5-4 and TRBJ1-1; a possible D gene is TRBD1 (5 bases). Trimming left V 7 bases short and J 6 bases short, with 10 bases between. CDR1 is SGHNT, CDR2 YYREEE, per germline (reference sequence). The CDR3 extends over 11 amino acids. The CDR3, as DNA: TGTGCCAGCGGTTGGGGCTCTGAAGCTTTCTTT. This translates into CASGWGSEAFF.

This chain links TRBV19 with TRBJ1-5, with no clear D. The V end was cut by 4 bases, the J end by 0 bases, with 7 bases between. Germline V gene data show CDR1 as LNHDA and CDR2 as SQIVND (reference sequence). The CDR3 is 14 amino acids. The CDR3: CASSTANSNQPQHF. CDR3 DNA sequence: TGTGCCAGTAGTACAGCTAATAGCAATCAGCCCCAGCATTTT.

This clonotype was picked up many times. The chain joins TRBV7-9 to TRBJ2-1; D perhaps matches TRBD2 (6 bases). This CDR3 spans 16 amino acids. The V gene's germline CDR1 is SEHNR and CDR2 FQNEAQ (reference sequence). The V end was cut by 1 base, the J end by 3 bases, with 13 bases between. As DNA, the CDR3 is TGTGCCAGCAGCTTAGTTGGGGACTTGGGCTACAATGAGCAGTTCTTC. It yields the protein CASSLVGDLGYNEQFF.

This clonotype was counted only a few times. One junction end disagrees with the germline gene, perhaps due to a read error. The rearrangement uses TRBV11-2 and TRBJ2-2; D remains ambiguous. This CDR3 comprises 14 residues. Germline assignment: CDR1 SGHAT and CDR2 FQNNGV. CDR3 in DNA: TGTGCCAGCACCTTATCAGGGAACACCGGGGAGCTGTTTTTT. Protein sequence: CASTLSGNTGELFF.

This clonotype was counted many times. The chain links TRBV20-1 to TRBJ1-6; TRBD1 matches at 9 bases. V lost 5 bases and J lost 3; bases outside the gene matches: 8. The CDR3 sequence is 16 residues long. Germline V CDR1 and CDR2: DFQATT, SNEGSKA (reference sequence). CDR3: CSAFRTGQGYNSPLHF. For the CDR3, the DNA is TGCAGTGCTTTCCGGACGGGACAGGGCTATAATTCACCCCTCCACTTT.

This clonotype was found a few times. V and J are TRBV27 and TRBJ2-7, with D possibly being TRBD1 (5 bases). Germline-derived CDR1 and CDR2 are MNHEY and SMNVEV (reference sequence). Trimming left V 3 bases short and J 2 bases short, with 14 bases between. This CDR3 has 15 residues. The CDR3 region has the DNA TGTGCCAGCAGTTTGCTTGGGCAGGGCACCTACGAGCAGTACTTC. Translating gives CASSLLGQGTYEQYF.

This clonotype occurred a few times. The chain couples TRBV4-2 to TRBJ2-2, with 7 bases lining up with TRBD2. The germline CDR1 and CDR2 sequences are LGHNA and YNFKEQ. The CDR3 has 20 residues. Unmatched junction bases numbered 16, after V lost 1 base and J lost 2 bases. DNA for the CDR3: TGTGCCAGCAGCCAAGGGGCCGGGTATCGAGCGGGGCATAACACCGGGGAGCTGTTTTTT. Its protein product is CASSQGAGYRAGHNTGELFF.

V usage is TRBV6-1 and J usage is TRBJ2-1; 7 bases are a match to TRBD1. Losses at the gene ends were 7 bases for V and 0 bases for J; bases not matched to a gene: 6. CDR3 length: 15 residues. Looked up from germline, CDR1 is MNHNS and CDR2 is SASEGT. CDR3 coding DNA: TGTGCCAGCAATAGGGACAGAGGCTCCTACAATGAGCAGTTCTTC. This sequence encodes CASNRDRGSYNEQFF.

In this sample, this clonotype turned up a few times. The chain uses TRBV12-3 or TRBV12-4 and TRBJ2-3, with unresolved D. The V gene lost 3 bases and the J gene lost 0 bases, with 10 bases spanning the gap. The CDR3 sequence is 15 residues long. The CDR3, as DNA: TGTGCCAGCAGTTTGTTAGAACTCAGCACAGATACGCAGTATTTT. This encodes CASSLLELSTDTQYF.

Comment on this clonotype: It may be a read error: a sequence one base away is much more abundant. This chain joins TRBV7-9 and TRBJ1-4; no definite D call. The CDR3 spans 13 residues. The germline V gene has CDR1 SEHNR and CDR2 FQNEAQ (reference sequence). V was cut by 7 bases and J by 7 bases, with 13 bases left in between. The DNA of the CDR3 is TGTGCCAGCACCTACGGGATGGCTGAAAAACTGTTTTTT. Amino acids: CASTYGMAEKLFF.

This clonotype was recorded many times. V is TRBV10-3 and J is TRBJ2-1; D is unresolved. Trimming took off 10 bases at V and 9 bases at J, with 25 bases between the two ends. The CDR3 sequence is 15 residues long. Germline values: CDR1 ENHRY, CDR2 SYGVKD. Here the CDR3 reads CASELGDFPPAEQFF. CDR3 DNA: TGTGCCAGCGAGCTCGGCGACTTCCCACCAGCTGAGCAGTTCTTC.

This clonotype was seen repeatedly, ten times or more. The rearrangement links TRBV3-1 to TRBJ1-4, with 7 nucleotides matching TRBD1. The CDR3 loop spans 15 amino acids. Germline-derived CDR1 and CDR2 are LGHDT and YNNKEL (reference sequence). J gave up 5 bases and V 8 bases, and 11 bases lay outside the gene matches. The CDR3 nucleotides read TGTGCCAGCTCGACCGGGGACAGACTAAATGAAAAACTGTTTTTT. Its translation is CASSTGDRLNEKLFF.

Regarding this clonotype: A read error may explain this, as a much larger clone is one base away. The CDR3 sequence: CASSLVMDTQYF. The CDR3 DNA sequence: TGTGCCAGCAGCTTAGTGATGGATACGCAGTATTTT. V is TRBV7-2 and J is TRBJ2-3; no firm D call. The CDR3 totals 12 residues. V lost 1 base, J lost 6 bases, and 5 bases lay in between. Germline CDR1 and CDR2: SGHTA and FQGNSA.

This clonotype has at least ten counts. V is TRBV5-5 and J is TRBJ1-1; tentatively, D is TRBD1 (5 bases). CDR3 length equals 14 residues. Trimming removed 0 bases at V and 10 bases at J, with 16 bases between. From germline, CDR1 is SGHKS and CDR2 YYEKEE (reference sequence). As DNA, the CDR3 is TGTGCCAGCAGCTTGGGAGGGGCAGTTCCTGGAGCTTTCTTT. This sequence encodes CASSLGGAVPGAFF.

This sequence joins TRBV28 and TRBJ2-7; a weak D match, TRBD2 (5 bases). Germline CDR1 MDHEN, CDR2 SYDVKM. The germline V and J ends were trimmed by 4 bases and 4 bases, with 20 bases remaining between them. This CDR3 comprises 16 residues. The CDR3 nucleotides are TGTGCCAGCAGTTCCCTCGGGGTAGCGCTTACTTACGAGCAGTACTTC. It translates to CASSSLGVALTYEQYF.

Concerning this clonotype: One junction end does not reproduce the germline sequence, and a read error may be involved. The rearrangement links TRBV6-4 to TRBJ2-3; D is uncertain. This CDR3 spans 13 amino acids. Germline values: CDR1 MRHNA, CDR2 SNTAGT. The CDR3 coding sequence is TGTGCCAGCAGTGGCGGTAGCACAGATACGCAGTGTTTT. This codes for CASSGGSTDTQCF.

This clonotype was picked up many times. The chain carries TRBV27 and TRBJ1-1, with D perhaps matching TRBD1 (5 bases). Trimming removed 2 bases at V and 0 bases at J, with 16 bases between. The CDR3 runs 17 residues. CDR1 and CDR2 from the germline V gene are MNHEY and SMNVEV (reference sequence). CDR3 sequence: CASSLKAGTRMNTEAFF. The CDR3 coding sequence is TGTGCCAGCAGTTTAAAGGCTGGGACTAGGATGAACACTGAAGCTTTCTTT.

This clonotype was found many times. CDR3 sequence: CASSLKPSGGTEAFF. DNA for the CDR3: TGTGCCAGCAGTTTAAAGCCCTCAGGGGGCACTGAAGCTTTCTTT. The rearrangement joins TRBV12-3 or TRBV12-4 to TRBJ1-1; 7 bases align to TRBD1. V was clipped by 2 bases and J by 4 bases; unmatched bases: 7. The CDR3 is 15 residues long.